In this sample, the clone carrying this T cell receptor beta chain turned up many times. The data are from a study of T cells in Graves' hyperthyroidism and ophthalmopathy. Overall study context: Peripheral blood sampling occurred at initial diagnosis, before any treatment.

There were TCR beta CDR3 regions amplified from RNA transcripts. A set of HTBI primers served as the primers for a first-round RT-PCR of the TCR CDR3. TCRdb reanalysed the multiplex PCR reads using MiXCR and keeps one entry per CDR3 protein. Here the sample spans 500,000 to 650,000 distinct CDR3 sequences, around 15% being singletons. Diagnosing involved the use of clinical symptoms, serum thyroxine and TRAb, thyroid ultrasound and orbital computed tomography. Sequenced: blood. The receptor was isolated from a woman in her forties or fifties with Graves' ophthalmopathy.

CDR3 nucleotide sequence: TGTGCCAGCAGCTTAGGGTCCCGGGGGAATGAAAAACTGTTTTTT. It codes for CASSLGSRGNEKLFF. V gene TRBV11-3 combines with J gene TRBJ1-4; a weak D match, TRBD1 (5 bases). Trimming took off 1 base at V and 5 bases at J, with 11 bases between the two ends. The CDR3 is 15 amino acids. Germline V CDR1 and CDR2: SGHNT, YENEEA. The complete variable domain, with remaining parts taken from reference TRBV11-3 and TRBJ1-4, reads EAGVVQSPRYKIIEKKQPVAFWCNPISGHNTLYWYLQNLGQGPELLIRYENEEAVDDSQLPKDRFSAERLKGVDSTLKIQPAELGDSAVYLCASSLGSRGNEKLFFGSGTQLSVL.